This TCR beta chain was sequenced for a study of shared clonotypes between healthy human individuals. Worth noting for this clone: Germline and junction disagree at one end, which may indicate a read error.

Sequencing was performed with immunoSEQ multiplex PCR; in TCRdb, only in-frame clones are kept and a portion is missing. Of some 1,600,000 clones listed, 95% to 99% are singletons. Germline V gives CDR1 LNHNV, CDR2 YYDKDF (reference sequence). This CDR3 region has 13 residues. This clonotype was sampled from a man aged 25 to 45 in good health. The rearrangement joins TRBV15 to TRBJ2-1; TRBD1 matches at 9 bases. The sequenced material came from naive CD4+ T cells sorted from blood. The subset here: CD45RA+ positively selected. The CDR3 region has the DNA TGTGCCACCAGCAGAGATGGTTGGGACAGGGTCCTCTTC. Its protein is CATSRDGWDRVLF.